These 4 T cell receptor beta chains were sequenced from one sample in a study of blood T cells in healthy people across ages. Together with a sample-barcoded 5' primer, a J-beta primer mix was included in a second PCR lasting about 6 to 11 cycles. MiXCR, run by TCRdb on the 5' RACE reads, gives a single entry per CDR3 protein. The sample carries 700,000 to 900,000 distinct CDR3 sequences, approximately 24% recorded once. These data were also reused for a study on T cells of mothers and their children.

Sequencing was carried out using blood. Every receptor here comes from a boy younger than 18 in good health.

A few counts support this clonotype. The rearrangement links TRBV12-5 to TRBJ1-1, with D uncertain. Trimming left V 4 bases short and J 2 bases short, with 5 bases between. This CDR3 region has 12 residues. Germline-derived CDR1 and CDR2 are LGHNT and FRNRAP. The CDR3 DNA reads TGTGCTAGTGGTTCGGTTAACACTGAAGCTTTCTTT. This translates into CASGSVNTEAFF.

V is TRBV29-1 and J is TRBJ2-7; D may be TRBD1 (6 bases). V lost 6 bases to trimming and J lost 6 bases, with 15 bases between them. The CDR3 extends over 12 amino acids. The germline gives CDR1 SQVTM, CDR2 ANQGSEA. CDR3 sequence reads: CSVAWGRGEQYF. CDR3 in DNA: TGCAGCGTAGCCTGGGGGCGCGGCGAGCAGTACTTC.

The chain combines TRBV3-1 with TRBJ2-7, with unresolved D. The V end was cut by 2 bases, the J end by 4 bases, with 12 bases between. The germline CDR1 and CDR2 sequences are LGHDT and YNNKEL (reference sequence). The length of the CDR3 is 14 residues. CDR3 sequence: CASSQTTRGYEQYF. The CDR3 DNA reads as TGTGCCAGCAGCCAAACTACCCGCGGTTACGAGCAGTACTTC.

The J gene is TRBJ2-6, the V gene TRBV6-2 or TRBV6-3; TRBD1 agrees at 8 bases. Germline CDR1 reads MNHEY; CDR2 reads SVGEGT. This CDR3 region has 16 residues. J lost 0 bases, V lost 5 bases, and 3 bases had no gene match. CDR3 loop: CASSNTGGSGANVLTF. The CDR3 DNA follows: TGTGCCAGCAGTAATACAGGGGGCTCTGGGGCCAACGTCCTGACTTTC.